This entry is about one T cell receptor beta chain. Looked up from germline, CDR1 is MNHEY and CDR2 is SVGEGT. This CDR3 region has 17 residues. Trimming left V 5 bases short and J 6 bases short, with 23 bases between. This specimen belongs to a study of blood T cell repertoires in COVID-19. In the authors' workflow: Counts of nucleated cells, estimated from reference gene primer amplification, were obtained. Profiled with immunoSEQ multiplex PCR; TCRdb holds only in-frame clones, not every one. D and trimming were read from the DNA, whereas the V and J calls and clone size are those reported in that table. The data show approximately 50,000 clones, roughly 90% seen once.

Sequenced material: peripheral blood. This TCR derives from a man older than 75 with active or convalescent COVID-19. This chain links TRBV6-2 or TRBV6-3 with TRBJ1-5; D might be TRBD1 (5 bases). The CDR3, as DNA: TGTGCCAGCAGTCAAGGGACTGGTTTGACTGCGGGTCAGCCCCAGCATTTT. It is translated as CASSQGTGLTAGQPQHF.